Here is one T cell receptor beta chain with its context. Its target is not known. The entry originates in a study of blood T cells in healthy people across ages. Findings and caveats of the study: Unsorted PBMCs ruled out conclusive naive versus antigen-experienced comparison. It was held that the diversity estimates obtained from one million T cells were underestimates.

The V and J ends lost 3 bases and 0 bases respectively, with 23 bases between them. Germline values: CDR1 DFQATT, CDR2 SNEGSKA (reference sequence). This CDR3 has 18 amino acids. Primed by a sample-barcoded 5' primer and a J-beta primer mix, a second PCR proceeded for roughly 6 to 12 cycles. In TCRdb, the 5' RACE reads were re-called with MiXCR into one record per CDR3 protein. The sample holds about 640,000 distinct CDR3 sequences, approximately 30% seen once. Source material: blood. The receptor was derived from a woman of 80 years or more in good health. The rearrangement links TRBV20-1 to TRBJ1-2; a possible D gene is TRBD1 (6 bases). In DNA, the CDR3 is TGCAGTGCTAGTTTCGTAGGTGCGACAGGCCAAGCTAACTATGGCTACACCTTC. This codes for CSASFVGATGQANYGYTF.